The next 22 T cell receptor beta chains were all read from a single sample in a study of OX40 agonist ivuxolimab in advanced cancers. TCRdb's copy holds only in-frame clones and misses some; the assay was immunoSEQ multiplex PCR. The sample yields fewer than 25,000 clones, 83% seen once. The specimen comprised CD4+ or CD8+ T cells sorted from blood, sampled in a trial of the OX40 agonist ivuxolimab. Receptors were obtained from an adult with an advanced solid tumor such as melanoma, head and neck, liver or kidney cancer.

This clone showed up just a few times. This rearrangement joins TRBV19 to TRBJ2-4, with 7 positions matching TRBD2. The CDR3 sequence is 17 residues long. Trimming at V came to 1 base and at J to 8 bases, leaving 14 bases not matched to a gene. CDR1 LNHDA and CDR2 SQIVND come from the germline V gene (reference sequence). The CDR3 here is CASSIGSSGRLGDIQYF. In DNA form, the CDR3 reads TGTGCCAGTAGTATAGGATCTAGCGGCAGACTCGGGGACATTCAGTACTTC. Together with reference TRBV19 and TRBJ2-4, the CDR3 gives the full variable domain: DGGITQSPKYLFRKEGQNVTLSCEQNLNHDAMYWYRQDPGQGLRLIYYSQIVNDFQKGDIAEGYSVSREKKESFPLTVTSAQKNPTAFYLCASSIGSSGRLGDIQYFGAGTRLSVL.

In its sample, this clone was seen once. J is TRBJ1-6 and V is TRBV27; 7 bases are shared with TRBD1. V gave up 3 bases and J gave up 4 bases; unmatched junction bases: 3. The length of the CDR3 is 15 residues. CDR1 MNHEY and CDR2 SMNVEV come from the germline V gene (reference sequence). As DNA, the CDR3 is TGTGCCAGCAGTTTGGGGACAGTTTATAATTCACCCCTCCACTTT. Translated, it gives CASSLGTVYNSPLHF.

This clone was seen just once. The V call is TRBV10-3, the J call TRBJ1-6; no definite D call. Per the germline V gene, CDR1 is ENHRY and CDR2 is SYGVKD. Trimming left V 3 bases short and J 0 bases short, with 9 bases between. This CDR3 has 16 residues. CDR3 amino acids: CAISDLPSSYNSPLHF. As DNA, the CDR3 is TGTGCCATCAGTGATCTGCCGAGCTCCTATAATTCACCCCTCCACTTT.

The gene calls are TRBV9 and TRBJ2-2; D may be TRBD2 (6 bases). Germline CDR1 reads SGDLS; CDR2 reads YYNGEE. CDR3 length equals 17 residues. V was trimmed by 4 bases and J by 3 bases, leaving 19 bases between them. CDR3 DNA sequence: TGTGCCAGCAGCCCCCGGACGGCAGCGGGTTACACCGGGGAGCTGTTTTTT. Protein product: CASSPRTAAGYTGELFF.

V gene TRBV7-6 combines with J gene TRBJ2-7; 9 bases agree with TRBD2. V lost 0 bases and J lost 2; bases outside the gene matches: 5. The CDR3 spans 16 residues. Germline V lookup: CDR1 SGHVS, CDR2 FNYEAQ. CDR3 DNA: TGTGCCAGCAGCTTAGCGTCCGCTAGCGGGGCCTACGAGCAGTACTTC. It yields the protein CASSLASASGAYEQYF.

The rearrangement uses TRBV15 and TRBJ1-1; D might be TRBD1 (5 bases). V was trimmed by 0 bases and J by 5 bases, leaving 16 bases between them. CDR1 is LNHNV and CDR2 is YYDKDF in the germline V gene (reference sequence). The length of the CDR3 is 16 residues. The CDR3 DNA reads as TGTGCCACCAGCAGAGATTCGACAGCGGGTAGGACTGAAGCTTTCTTT. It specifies CATSRDSTAGRTEAFF.

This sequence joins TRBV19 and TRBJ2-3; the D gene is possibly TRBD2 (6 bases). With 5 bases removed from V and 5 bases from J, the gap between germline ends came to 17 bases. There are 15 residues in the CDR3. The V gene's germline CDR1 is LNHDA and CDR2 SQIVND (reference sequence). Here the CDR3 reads CASSPSGPGVDTQYF. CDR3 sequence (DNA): TGTGCCAGTAGTCCCTCGGGGCCGGGGGTAGATACGCAGTATTTT.

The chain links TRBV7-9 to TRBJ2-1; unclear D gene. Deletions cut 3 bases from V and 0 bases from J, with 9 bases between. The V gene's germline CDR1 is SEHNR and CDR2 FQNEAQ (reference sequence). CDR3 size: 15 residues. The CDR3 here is CASSFSIRSYNEQFF. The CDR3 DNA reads TGTGCCAGCAGCTTTAGCATTCGCTCCTACAATGAGCAGTTCTTC.

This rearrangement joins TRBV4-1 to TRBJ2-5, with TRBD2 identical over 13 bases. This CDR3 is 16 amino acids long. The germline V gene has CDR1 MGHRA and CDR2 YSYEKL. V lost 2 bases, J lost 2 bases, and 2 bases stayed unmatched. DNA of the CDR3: TGCGCCAGCAGCCAAACTAGCGGGGGGGCACAAGAGACCCAGTACTTC. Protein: CASSQTSGGAQETQYF.

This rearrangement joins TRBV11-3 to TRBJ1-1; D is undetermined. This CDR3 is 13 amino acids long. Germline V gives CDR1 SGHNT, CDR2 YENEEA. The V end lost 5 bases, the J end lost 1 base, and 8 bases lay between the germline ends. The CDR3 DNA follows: TGTGCCAGCAGCCCCCGGAGGAACACTGAAGCTTTCTTT. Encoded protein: CASSPRRNTEAFF.

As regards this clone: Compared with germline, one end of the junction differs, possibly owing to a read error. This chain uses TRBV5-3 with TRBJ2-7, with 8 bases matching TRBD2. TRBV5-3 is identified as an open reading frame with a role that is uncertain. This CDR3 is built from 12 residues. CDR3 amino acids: CASSFAGGGQYF. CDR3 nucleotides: TGTGCCAGCAGCTTTGCGGGGGGAGGGCAGTACTTC.

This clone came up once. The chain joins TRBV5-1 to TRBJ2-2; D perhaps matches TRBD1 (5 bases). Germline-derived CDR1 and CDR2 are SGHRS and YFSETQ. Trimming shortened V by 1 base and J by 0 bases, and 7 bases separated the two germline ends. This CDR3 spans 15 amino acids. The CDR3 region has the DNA TGCGCCAGCAGCTTGTCAGGGACGAACACCGGGGAGCTGTTTTTT. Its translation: CASSLSGTNTGELFF.

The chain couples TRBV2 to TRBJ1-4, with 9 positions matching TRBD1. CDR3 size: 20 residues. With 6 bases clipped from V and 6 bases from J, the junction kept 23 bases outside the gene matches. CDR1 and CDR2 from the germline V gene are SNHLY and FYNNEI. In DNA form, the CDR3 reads TGTGCCAGCAGCCTCTCCGAACAGGGGGCTAGTTTTGTGGGCGATGAAAAACTGTTTTTT. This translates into CASSLSEQGASFVGDEKLFF.

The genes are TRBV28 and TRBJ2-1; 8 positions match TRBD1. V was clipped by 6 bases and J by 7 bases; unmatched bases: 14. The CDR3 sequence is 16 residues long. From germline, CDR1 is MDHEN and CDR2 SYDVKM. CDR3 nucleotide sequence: TGTGCCAGCAGCCCCCTAGATGGACAGGGAATGAATGAGCAGTTCTTC. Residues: CASSPLDGQGMNEQFF.

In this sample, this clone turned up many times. The CDR3 DNA is TGTGCCAGCAGTGAAGGAGGGACACCAGAGCCCCAGCATTTT. It is translated as CASSEGGTPEPQHF. The V call is TRBV6-1, the J call TRBJ1-5; D is possibly TRBD1 (6 bases). The V end lost 1 base, the J end lost 8 bases, and 12 bases lay between the germline ends. The CDR3 extends over 14 amino acids. Germline loops: CDR1 MNHNS, CDR2 SASEGT.

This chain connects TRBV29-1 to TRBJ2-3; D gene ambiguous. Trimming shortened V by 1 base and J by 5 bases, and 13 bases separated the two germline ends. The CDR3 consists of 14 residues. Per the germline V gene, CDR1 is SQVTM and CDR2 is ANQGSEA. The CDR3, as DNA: TGCAGCGTTGAAGTGGCGGCCTCCGGAGATACGCAGTATTTT. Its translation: CSVEVAASGDTQYF.

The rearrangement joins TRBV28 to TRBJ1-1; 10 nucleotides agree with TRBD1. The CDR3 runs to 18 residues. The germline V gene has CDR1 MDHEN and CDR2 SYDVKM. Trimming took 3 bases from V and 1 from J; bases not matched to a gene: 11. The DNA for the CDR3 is TGTGCCAGCAGTTTTGGGGACAGGGGATATGAGGGGAACACTGAAGCTTTCTTT. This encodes CASSFGDRGYEGNTEAFF.

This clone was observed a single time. The CDR3 region is CASSQRGGATDTQYF. The CDR3 DNA follows: TGCGCCAGCAGCCAGAGGGGGGGGGCAACAGATACGCAGTATTTT. This sequence joins TRBV4-1 and TRBJ2-3, with D perhaps TRBD2 (7 bases). CDR3 length: 15 amino acids. V lost 3 bases, J lost 3 bases, and 13 bases lay in between. Germline CDR1 reads MGHRA; CDR2 reads YSYEKL.

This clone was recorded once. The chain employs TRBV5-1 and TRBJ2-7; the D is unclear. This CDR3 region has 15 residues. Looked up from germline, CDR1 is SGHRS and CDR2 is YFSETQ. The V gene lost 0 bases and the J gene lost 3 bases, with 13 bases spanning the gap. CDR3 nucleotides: TGCGCCAGCAGCTTGGAGGGCACCACCTTCTACGAGCAGTACTTC. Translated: CASSLEGTTFYEQYF.

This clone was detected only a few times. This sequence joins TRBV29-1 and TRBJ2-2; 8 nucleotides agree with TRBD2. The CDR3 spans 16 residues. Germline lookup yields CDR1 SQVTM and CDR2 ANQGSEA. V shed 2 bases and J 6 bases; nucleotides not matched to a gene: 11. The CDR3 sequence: CSVEWAGGPEAGELFF. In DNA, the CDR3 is TGCAGCGTTGAATGGGCGGGGGGTCCTGAAGCCGGGGAGCTGTTTTTT.

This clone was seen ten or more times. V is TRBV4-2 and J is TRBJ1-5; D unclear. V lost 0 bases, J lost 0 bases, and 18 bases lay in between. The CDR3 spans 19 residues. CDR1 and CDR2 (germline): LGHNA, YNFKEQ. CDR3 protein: CASSQDDLDRSYSNQPQHF. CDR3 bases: TGTGCCAGCAGCCAAGATGACTTGGACCGTAGCTATAGCAATCAGCCCCAGCATTTT.

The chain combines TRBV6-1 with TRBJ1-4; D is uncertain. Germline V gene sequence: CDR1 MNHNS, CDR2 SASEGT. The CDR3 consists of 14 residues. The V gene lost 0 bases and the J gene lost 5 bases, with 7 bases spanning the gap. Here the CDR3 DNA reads TGTGCCAGCAGTGAAGCAAGTAACAATGAAAAACTGTTTTTT. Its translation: CASSEASNNEKLFF.